The 27 T cell receptor beta chains reported below all come from one sample, sequenced in a study of blood T cell repertoires in COVID-19. Assay: immunoSEQ multiplex PCR; the TCRdb copy retains only in-frame clones and omits some. This table has roughly 400,000 clones, 88% appearing once. The sequencing sample was made of PBMCs or T cells enriched from blood (not recorded which). These receptors were taken from a middle-aged woman with acute COVID-19.

The chain uses TRBV11-2 and TRBJ1-1; D not certain. Looked up from germline, CDR1 is SGHAT and CDR2 is FQNNGV. Trimming pared 4 bases from V and 5 bases from J, leaving 17 bases between. The CDR3 totals 15 residues. The CDR3 sequence: CASSSGEGAGTEAFF. The CDR3 DNA follows: TGTGCCAGCAGCTCTGGGGAGGGCGCGGGGACTGAAGCTTTCTTT.

The count of this clone is one. CDR3 DNA: TGTGCCAGCAACCCAGGGGGCGGGACTGAAGCTTTCTTT. Its translation: CASNPGGGTEAFF. V usage is TRBV12-3 or TRBV12-4 and J usage is TRBJ1-1, with TRBD1 matching over 8 bases. The CDR3 spans 13 residues. The junction had 6 bases not matched to a gene; V was cut back by 7 bases and J by 5 bases.

The chain recombines TRBV5-1 with TRBJ2-1; TRBD2 matches at 8 bases. The V segment lost 4 bases and the J segment 6 bases; nucleotides outside the gene matches: 6. CDR3 length: 14 amino acids. The germline gives CDR1 SGHRS, CDR2 YFSETQ. The CDR3 sequence: CASSMERGTNEQFF. In DNA form, the CDR3 reads TGCGCCAGCAGCATGGAGCGGGGGACCAATGAGCAGTTCTTC.

The chain joins TRBV9 to TRBJ2-3; D possibly corresponds to TRBD1 (5 bases). Per the germline V gene, CDR1 is SGDLS and CDR2 is YYNGEE. The CDR3 runs 15 residues. V dropped 2 bases and J dropped 4 bases, with 14 bases sitting between them. Here the CDR3 reads CASSVEGVGADTQYF. CDR3 sequence (DNA): TGTGCCAGCAGCGTGGAAGGGGTGGGCGCAGATACGCAGTATTTT.

The rearrangement uses TRBV6-5 and TRBJ2-5; possibly TRBD1 for D (6 bases). The CDR3 is 16 residues long. Per the germline V gene, CDR1 is MNHEY and CDR2 is SVGAGI. V gave up 0 bases and J gave up 5 bases, with 16 bases separating them. In nucleotides, the CDR3 is TGTGCCAGCAGTTACTCGAGCAGGGGAGTTGGGGAGACCCAGTACTTC. This translates into CASSYSSRGVGETQYF.

J is TRBJ1-6 and V is TRBV6-5; D unresolved. CDR1 MNHEY and CDR2 SVGAGI come from the germline V gene. The V and J ends lost 2 bases and 0 bases respectively, with 5 bases between them. This CDR3 is built from 15 residues. CDR3 region: CASSYASSYNSPLHF. DNA for the CDR3: TGTGCCAGCAGTTACGCTAGCTCCTATAATTCACCCCTCCACTTT.

The genes are TRBV5-1 and TRBJ2-7; 7 positions agree with TRBD1. Per germline, CDR1 SGHRS and CDR2 YFSETQ. The CDR3 consists of 14 residues. V gave up 0 bases and J gave up 6 bases; unmatched junction bases: 6. CDR3 coding DNA: TGCGCCAGCAGCTTGGTGATAGGGGGCTCCGAGCAGTACTTC. Its translation: CASSLVIGGSEQYF.

The genes are TRBV5-6 and TRBJ2-5, with a weak D call TRBD1 (5 bases). V lost 3 bases to trimming and J lost 5 bases, with 8 bases between them. Germline V lookup: CDR1 SGHDT, CDR2 YYEEEE. The CDR3 covers 12 residues. The CDR3 region is CASSWQGETQYF. In nucleotides, the CDR3 is TGTGCCAGCAGCTGGCAGGGCGAGACCCAGTACTTC.

This clone was observed once. The rearrangement links TRBV3-1 (or the pseudogene TRBV3-2) to TRBJ2-7, with D possibly being TRBD1 (6 bases). V gave up 8 bases and J gave up 4 bases, with 21 bases separating them. This CDR3 comprises 15 residues. Germline assignment: CDR1 LGHDT and CDR2 YNNKEL (reference sequence). Here the CDR3 DNA reads TGTGCCAGCGGAGCAAGGGCAGGGGCCTGGTACGAGCAGTACTTC. It translates to CASGARAGAWYEQYF.

The chain carries TRBV4-1 and TRBJ2-7, with TRBD2 matching 11 bases. The CDR3 covers 15 residues. Germline CDR1 is MGHRA and CDR2 is YSYEKL. V shed 6 bases, J shed 2 bases, and the junction held 6 bases outside the gene matches. The CDR3 sequence: CASSLAGGRTYEQYF. The DNA for the CDR3 is TGCGCCAGCAGTCTAGCGGGGGGCCGTACCTACGAGCAGTACTTC.

This clone was recorded only once. CDR3 in DNA: TGTGCCAGCAGTTTAAAGAGGGGGCCAAGCACAGATACGCAGTATTTT. As protein: CASSLKRGPSTDTQYF. The rearrangement uses TRBV28 and TRBJ2-3; 7 bases fit TRBD1. The CDR3 is made up of 16 amino acids. In germline, CDR1 is MDHEN, CDR2 SYDVKM. The V segment lost 2 bases and the J segment 0 bases; nucleotides outside the gene matches: 5.

V gene TRBV4-1 combines with J gene TRBJ1-6; D may be TRBD1 (5 bases). The CDR3 consists of 14 residues. V gave up 5 bases and J gave up 6 bases, with 11 bases separating them. Germline lookup yields CDR1 MGHRA and CDR2 YSYEKL. This CDR3 is CASSLQEGNSPLHF. The CDR3 bases are TGCGCCAGCAGCTTACAGGAGGGTAATTCACCCCTCCACTTT.

The rearrangement uses TRBV6-2 or TRBV6-3 and TRBJ2-5; perhaps TRBD2 as D (6 bases). There are 15 residues in the CDR3. The V gene lost 5 bases and the J gene lost 4 bases, with 17 bases spanning the gap. Germline assignment: CDR1 MNHEY and CDR2 SVGEGT. The CDR3 coding sequence is TGTGCCAGCAGTAACGGAGGGCTACCCAGAGAGACCCAGTACTTC. Translating it yields CASSNGGLPRETQYF.

The chain recombines TRBV19 with TRBJ1-1; 10 bases match TRBD1. V shed 3 bases, J shed 4 bases, and the junction held 2 bases outside the gene matches. Looked up from germline, CDR1 is LNHDA and CDR2 is SQIVND (reference sequence). The CDR3 runs to 14 residues. The CDR3 region is CASSIGQGGTEAFF. DNA for the CDR3: TGTGCCAGTAGTATCGGACAGGGGGGCACTGAAGCTTTCTTT.

The chain uses TRBV7-2 and TRBJ2-3; the match to TRBD2 covers 7 bases. V lost 4 bases to trimming and J lost 8 bases; unmatched junction nucleotides: 3. CDR3 size: 12 residues. Germline CDR1 is SGHTA and CDR2 is FQGNSA. The CDR3 reads CASSSSGTTQYF. The CDR3 DNA reads as TGTGCCAGCAGCTCCAGCGGGACTACGCAGTATTTT.

The table lists this clone with a count of one. The genes are TRBV6-5 and TRBJ1-2, with 9 bases identical to TRBD1. Looked up from germline, CDR1 is MNHEY and CDR2 is SVGAGI. The V and J ends lost 8 bases and 8 bases, in that order; junction bases with no gene match: 3. CDR3 length: 11 residues. The CDR3 DNA reads TGTGCCAGCGGGACAGGGAGGGGCTACACCTTC. Protein: CASGTGRGYTF.

V is TRBV29-1 and J is TRBJ1-5, with 9 bases fitting TRBD1. The ends lost 4 bases at V and 7 bases at J; junction bases unmatched: 5. In germline, CDR1 is SQVTM, CDR2 ANQGSEA. The CDR3 has 13 residues. The DNA of the CDR3 is TGCAGCGTTGTACAGGGGGCGGGGCAGCCCCAGCATTTT. Translating gives CSVVQGAGQPQHF.

The CDR3 here is CASSQVVNEQFF. The CDR3 DNA sequence: TGTGCCAGCAGCCAAGTAGTGAATGAGCAGTTCTTC. This chain connects TRBV3-1 (or the pseudogene TRBV3-2) to TRBJ2-1; no firm D call. V lost 1 base and J lost 7, with 5 bases in between. Germline CDR1 reads LGHDT; CDR2 reads YNNKEL (reference sequence). The CDR3 is 12 amino acids.

The rearrangement joins TRBV19 to TRBJ2-7, with TRBD1 identical over 10 bases. The CDR3 sequence is 15 residues long. The V gene's germline CDR1 is LNHDA and CDR2 SQIVND (reference sequence). Germline trimming cut 4 bases from V and 4 bases from J; bases unmatched to any gene: 7. CDR3 residues: CASSTGTGVMYEQYF. CDR3 nucleotide sequence: TGTGCCAGTAGTACCGGGACAGGGGTCATGTACGAGCAGTACTTC.

The chain joins TRBV12-3 or TRBV12-4 to TRBJ2-5, with 9 nucleotides matching TRBD1. The CDR3 is 13 amino acids. With 6 bases clipped from V and 3 bases from J, the junction kept 2 bases outside the gene matches. CDR3 protein: CASRRTGEETQYF. The CDR3, as DNA: TGTGCCAGCAGACGGACAGGGGAAGAGACCCAGTACTTC.

This clone was picked up one time. This chain links TRBV6-4 with TRBJ2-3; D remains ambiguous. This CDR3 region has 14 residues. V lost 3 bases and J lost 2, with 9 bases in between. Germline values: CDR1 MRHNA, CDR2 SNTAGT. The CDR3 nucleotides are TGTGCCAGCAGTGAGAAGCTATTCACAGATACGCAGTATTTT. It codes for CASSEKLFTDTQYF.

This sequence joins TRBV4-1 and TRBJ2-1; 9 bases are shared with TRBD2. The CDR3 has 18 amino acids. The germline CDR1 and CDR2 sequences are MGHRA and YSYEKL. V shed 3 bases and J 1 base; nucleotides not matched to a gene: 10. CDR3 amino acids: CASSHFAGGHSSYNEQFF. CDR3 sequence (DNA): TGCGCCAGCAGCCACTTTGCGGGGGGGCATAGTTCCTACAATGAGCAGTTCTTC.

The genes are TRBV28 and TRBJ2-2; D perhaps matches TRBD2 (6 bases). Germline CDR1 MDHEN, CDR2 SYDVKM. This CDR3 is 14 amino acids long. The ends were cut back, 6 bases at V and 3 bases at J, with 11 bases in the middle. CDR3 in amino acids: CASSPSGYTGELFF. In DNA, the CDR3 is TGTGCCAGCAGCCCCAGCGGGTACACCGGGGAGCTGTTTTTT.

The V and J genes are TRBV29-1 and TRBJ1-1; 10 bases are a match to TRBD1. The CDR3 runs to 15 residues. J gave up 6 bases and V 2 bases, and 9 bases lay outside the gene matches. Germline V gene lookup returns CDR1 SQVTM and CDR2 ANQGSEA. The CDR3 sequence is CSVELVETGGSEAFF. The CDR3 DNA is TGCAGCGTTGAACTCGTCGAGACAGGGGGCTCTGAAGCTTTCTTT.

The rearrangement joins TRBV18 to TRBJ2-3; possibly TRBD2 for D (5 bases). The CDR3 runs to 14 residues. Germline CDR1 and CDR2: KGHSH and LQKENI. Between the trimmed V and J ends, which lost 3 bases and 0 bases, there was a span of 7 bases. Here the CDR3 reads CASSPDFSTDTQYF. The CDR3 nucleotides read TGTGCCAGCTCACCGGACTTTAGCACAGATACGCAGTATTTT.

Only one count was recorded for this clone. This chain joins TRBV12-3 or TRBV12-4 and TRBJ1-2, with a possible D match to TRBD1 (5 bases). V was cut by 6 bases and J by 6 bases, with 14 bases left in between. The CDR3 is made up of 13 amino acids. This chain's CDR3 is CASSPRGLHGYTF. CDR3 coding DNA: TGTGCCAGCAGCCCACGGGGGTTGCATGGCTACACCTTC.

The gene calls are TRBV3-1 (or the pseudogene TRBV3-2) and TRBJ2-5, with TRBD1 matching over 10 bases. Germline V gives CDR1 LGHDT, CDR2 YNNKEL (reference sequence). Trimming removed 4 bases from V and 2 bases from J; junction bases left unmatched: 13. This CDR3 contains 18 residues. CDR3 residues: CASSLSGTGVRQQETQYF. The CDR3 DNA follows: TGTGCCAGCAGCCTTTCCGGGACAGGGGTAAGGCAACAAGAGACCCAGTACTTC.